Shown below are 10 T cell receptor beta chains from a single sample sequenced in a study of identical twins. TCRdb re-called the 5' RACE reads through MiXCR, storing one row per CDR3 protein. This sample has 250,000 or so distinct CDR3 sequences; approximately 12% occur once, and the top ten carry about 3.9%. The sample was also linked to a second study, of yellow fever vaccine responses in identical twins.

Sample: memory (CD45RO+) T cells sorted from blood. The source of these receptors is a woman between 18 and 29 years old in good health.

This clonotype was counted many times. V usage is TRBV3-1 and J usage is TRBJ1-2; a weak D match, TRBD1 (5 bases). Germline CDR1 is LGHDT and CDR2 is YNNKEL (reference sequence). Trimming took 7 bases from V and 8 from J, leaving 17 bases between them. The CDR3 is made up of 13 amino acids. The chain's CDR3 is CASTTGGAMGYTF. DNA for the CDR3: TGTGCCAGCACCACTGGAGGGGCTATGGGCTACACCTTC.

This clonotype was seen more than once but under ten times. This chain uses TRBV4-3 with TRBJ1-2, with 7 bases matching TRBD1. The CDR3 is 15 amino acids. In germline, CDR1 is LGHNA, CDR2 YSLEER. V lost 4 bases to trimming and J lost 10 bases; unmatched junction nucleotides: 15. In DNA, the CDR3 is TGCGCCAGCAGCCCAGGGGGGGCTGGGGACGCCCTCTACACCTTC. This encodes CASSPGGAGDALYTF.

This clonotype was observed a handful of times. The CDR3 is CASSPQAEQFF. The CDR3 coding sequence is TGTGCCAGCAGCCCTCAAGCTGAGCAGTTCTTC. This rearrangement joins TRBV7-9 to TRBJ2-1; no firm D call. The length of the CDR3 is 11 residues. In germline, CDR1 is SEHNR, CDR2 FQNEAQ (reference sequence). V was shortened by 5 bases and J by 9 bases, with 8 bases between the two germline ends.

CDR3 amino acids: CASSQIGTGRGGKEKLFF. The CDR3 DNA reads TGTGCCAGCAGCCAGATCGGGACAGGGAGGGGAGGAAAAGAAAAACTGTTTTTT. This sequence joins TRBV4-2 and TRBJ1-4; TRBD1 aligns across 9 bases. J gave up 8 bases and V 3 bases, and 16 bases lay outside the gene matches. Germline V CDR1 and CDR2: LGHNA, YNFKEQ. This CDR3 is built from 18 residues.

This clonotype was counted only a few times. V is TRBV20-1 and J is TRBJ1-2; maybe TRBD1 (5 bases). V lost 0 bases and J 2 bases, leaving 13 bases between the germline ends. Germline V CDR1 and CDR2: DFQATT, SNEGSKA (reference sequence). The CDR3 is 15 amino acids. The DNA of the CDR3 is TGCAGTGCTAGAGACGGGGCAGGGAGCAACTATGGCTACACCTTC. It translates to CSARDGAGSNYGYTF.

This clonotype showed up just a few times. The V gene is TRBV7-2, the J gene TRBJ1-2; D is undetermined. Between the trimmed V and J ends, which lost 8 bases and 2 bases, there was a span of 3 bases. This CDR3 is 10 amino acids long. Germline V gene sequence: CDR1 SGHTA, CDR2 FQGNSA. Here the CDR3 reads CASGNYGYTF. The CDR3 coding sequence is TGTGCCAGCGGCAACTATGGCTACACCTTC.

The rearrangement joins TRBV7-8 to TRBJ2-7; D is possibly TRBD1 (6 bases). V dropped 5 bases and J dropped 2 bases, with 16 bases sitting between them. There are 15 residues in the CDR3. Germline lookup yields CDR1 SGHVS and CDR2 FQNEAQ. The CDR3 DNA is TGTGCCAGCAGCCTCCCCCCGGGACAAGCCTACGAGCAGTACTTC. Residues: CASSLPPGQAYEQYF.

This chain joins TRBV11-1 and TRBJ2-1, with a possible D match to TRBD2 (5 bases). CDR3 length equals 14 residues. V was shortened by 4 bases and J by 9 bases, with 16 bases between the two germline ends. In germline, CDR1 is SGHAT, CDR2 FQDESV (reference sequence). The CDR3 sequence is CASSSGLPGSEQFF. Here the CDR3 DNA reads TGTGCCAGCAGCTCCGGACTCCCGGGCAGTGAGCAGTTCTTC.

The chain recombines TRBV7-3 with TRBJ2-7, with D possibly being TRBD2 (5 bases). Germline V gene sequence: CDR1 SGHTA, CDR2 FQGTGA. The CDR3 length is 15 residues. V was shortened by 0 bases and J by 2 bases, with 11 bases between the two germline ends. CDR3 DNA: TGTGCCAGCAGCTTAACTGCCGGGAATACCTACGAGCAGTACTTC. Amino acids: CASSLTAGNTYEQYF.

The CDR3 region is CASTPSTENTEAFF. The DNA for the CDR3 is TGTGCCAGCACCCCCAGCACGGAAAACACTGAAGCTTTCTTT. This chain joins TRBV5-5 and TRBJ1-1; D gene ambiguous. V gave up 6 bases and J gave up 2 bases, with 14 bases separating them. This CDR3 has 14 amino acids. Germline values: CDR1 SGHKS, CDR2 YYEKEE (reference sequence).